Listed here are 27 T cell receptor beta chains from one sample, sequenced in a study of blood T cells in healthy people across ages. The authors ran a second PCR of about 6 to 12 cycles using a sample-barcoded 5' primer and a J-beta primer mix. TCRdb reanalysed the 5' RACE reads using MiXCR and keeps one entry per CDR3 protein. The sample records 1.5 million to 2 million distinct CDR3 sequences, 28% being singletons. The source material was blood. Receptor source: a woman aged 25 to 39 in good health.

This clonotype was detected a few times. This sequence joins TRBV12-5 and TRBJ2-7; 8 bases align to TRBD1. The CDR3 is 16 residues long. J gave up 2 bases and V 3 bases, and 9 bases lay outside the gene matches. CDR1 is LGHNT and CDR2 is FRNRAP in the germline V gene. This chain's CDR3 is CASGFILKDRAYEQYF. As DNA, the CDR3 is TGTGCTAGTGGTTTTATCCTGAAGGACAGGGCCTACGAGCAGTACTTC. Full variable domain (outside the CDR3, taken from reference TRBV12-5 and TRBJ2-7): DARVTQTPRHKVTEMGQEVTMRCQPILGHNTVFWYRQTMMQGLELLAYFRNRAPLDDSGMPKDRFSAEMPDATLATLKIQPSEPRDSAVYFCASGFILKDRAYEQYFGPGTRLTVT.

This clonotype was observed many times. V usage is TRBV25-1 and J usage is TRBJ2-7; D is uncertain. Germline CDR1 and CDR2: MGHDK and SYGVNS. The CDR3 runs 12 residues. Trimming left V 3 bases short and J 5 bases short, with 8 bases between. Here the CDR3 DNA reads TGTGCCAGCAGTGATTACCGCCACGAGCAGTACTTC. Translated, it gives CASSDYRHEQYF.

The chain joins TRBV20-1 to TRBJ2-3; 7 nucleotides line up with TRBD2. This CDR3 is 14 amino acids long. Germline V gene sequence: CDR1 DFQATT, CDR2 SNEGSKA (reference sequence). V was clipped by 5 bases and J by 0 bases; unmatched bases: 5. This CDR3 is CSAHLAASTDTQYF. The CDR3 DNA is TGCAGTGCTCACCTAGCGGCAAGCACAGATACGCAGTATTTT.

This chain links TRBV10-3 with TRBJ2-1; 7 nucleotides agree with TRBD2. With 6 bases clipped from V and 14 bases from J, the junction kept 10 bases outside the gene matches. CDR1 is ENHRY and CDR2 is SYGVKD in the germline V gene. There are 12 residues in the CDR3. CDR3 sequence reads: CAISHREGREFF. DNA of the CDR3: TGTGCCATCAGCCATAGGGAGGGCCGGGAGTTCTTC.

The V gene is TRBV6-1, the J gene TRBJ1-2, with TRBD1 identical over 8 bases. The length of the CDR3 is 13 residues. V gave up 7 bases and J gave up 8 bases; unmatched junction bases: 9. Germline V CDR1 and CDR2: MNHNS, SASEGT. This CDR3 is CASIQDRAGGYTF. DNA of the CDR3: TGTGCCAGCATTCAGGACAGGGCGGGGGGCTACACCTTC.

In this sample, this clonotype turned up a few times. CDR3 region: CASSLIASGNSYNEQFF. CDR3 bases: TGTGCCAGCAGTCTAATCGCTTCGGGGAACTCCTACAATGAGCAGTTCTTC. The V gene is TRBV12-3 or TRBV12-4, the J gene TRBJ2-1; maybe TRBD2 (5 bases). The V end was cut by 5 bases, the J end by 0 bases, with 17 bases between. The CDR3 loop spans 17 amino acids.

The rearrangement links TRBV7-6 to TRBJ2-5, with D possibly matching TRBD2 (6 bases). The V and J ends lost 3 bases and 5 bases respectively, with 16 bases between them. The CDR3 spans 15 residues. Germline V CDR1 and CDR2: SGHVS, FNYEAQ. CDR3 in DNA: TGTGCCAGCAGCTTGGGACTGCCAGGGAGGGAGACCCAGTACTTC. This codes for CASSLGLPGRETQYF.

The chain joins TRBV20-1 to TRBJ2-6; D is unresolved. The ends were cut back, 8 bases at V and 2 bases at J, with 7 bases in the middle. The CDR3 is 12 amino acids. CDR1 and CDR2 (germline): DFQATT, SNEGSKA (reference sequence). In nucleotides, the CDR3 is TGCAGTATATTAACTGGGGCCAACGTCCTGACTTTC. As protein: CSILTGANVLTF.

This clonotype occurred many times. The gene calls are TRBV12-3 or TRBV12-4 and TRBJ2-5; D is perhaps TRBD2 (8 bases). This CDR3 region has 17 residues. The ends were cut back, 5 bases at V and 5 bases at J, with 24 bases in the middle. The DNA of the CDR3 is TGTGCCAGCAGTCCACGGATGGGGACTAGGGGGCGGGAGACCCAGTACTTC. Protein: CASSPRMGTRGRETQYF.

This clonotype was counted only a few times. This could be a read error, since a much larger clone is one nucleotide away. The gene calls are TRBV12-3 or TRBV12-4 and TRBJ1-2; 7 bases match TRBD1. After removal of 6 bases from V and 7 bases from J, the junction contained 11 bases not matched to a gene. CDR3 length: 14 residues. This CDR3 reads CASSPGTAHCGYTF. As DNA, the CDR3 is TGTGCCAGCAGCCCCGGGACAGCACACTGTGGCTACACCTTC.

The chain links TRBV6-1 to TRBJ2-1; TRBD2 matches at 16 bases. Germline V gene sequence: CDR1 MNHNS, CDR2 SASEGT. This CDR3 spans 15 amino acids. The V gene end was trimmed by 8 bases and the J gene end by 8 bases; junction bases not matched to a gene: 6. CDR3: CASDGTSGGAYEQFF. CDR3 DNA: TGTGCCAGCGATGGGACTAGCGGGGGGGCGTATGAGCAGTTCTTC.

There are a few counts of this clonotype. CDR3 amino acids: CSVEGGVGYNEQFF. The CDR3, as DNA: TGCAGCGTTGAAGGGGGGGTGGGGTACAATGAGCAGTTCTTC. The chain carries TRBV29-1 and TRBJ2-1; D might be TRBD2 (6 bases). The length of the CDR3 is 14 residues. CDR1 and CDR2 from the germline V gene are SQVTM and ANQGSEA. Trimming cost V 1 base and J 4 bases, with 11 bases left between them.

On this clonotype: At one end the junction does not follow the germline gene, possibly because of a read error. The CDR3 sequence is CAGSLNPGLGYGYTF. The CDR3, as DNA: TGTGCCGGCAGTCTTAATCCAGGGTTGGGCTATGGCTACACCTTC. The rearrangement joins TRBV12-3 or TRBV12-4 to TRBJ1-2; D may be TRBD1 (5 bases). The length of the CDR3 is 15 residues.

This clonotype was counted between two and nine times. J is TRBJ2-3 and V is TRBV9; D unresolved. The CDR3 loop spans 13 amino acids. Looked up from germline, CDR1 is SGDLS and CDR2 is YYNGEE. V was cut by 6 bases and J by 2 bases, with 10 bases left in between. For the CDR3, the DNA is TGTGCCAGCAACTTCCAGATCACAGATACGCAGTATTTT. Protein product: CASNFQITDTQYF. The whole variable domain, remainder taken from reference TRBV9 and TRBJ2-3, is DSGVTQTPKHLITATGQRVTLRCSPRSGDLSVYWYQQSLDQGLQFLIQYYNGEERAKGNILERFSAQQFPDLHSELNLSSLELGDSALYFCASNFQITDTQYFGPGTRLTVL.

This clonotype has a handful of counts. J is TRBJ1-1 and V is TRBV20-1, with 9 bases matching TRBD1. The germline gives CDR1 DFQATT, CDR2 SNEGSKA (reference sequence). With V trimmed by 6 bases and J by 1 base, 6 bases remained unmatched. This CDR3 is 14 amino acids long. The CDR3 sequence: CSAGGDRANTEAFF. CDR3 sequence (DNA): TGCAGTGCCGGTGGGGACAGGGCGAACACTGAAGCTTTCTTT.

This clonotype was counted ten times or more. V is TRBV29-1 and J is TRBJ2-1; D might be TRBD1 (5 bases). V lost 3 bases and J 4 bases, leaving 16 bases between the germline ends. Germline CDR1 and CDR2: SQVTM and ANQGSEA. The CDR3 extends over 15 amino acids. This chain's CDR3 is CSVDERGDSYNEQFF. The CDR3 nucleotides read TGCAGCGTTGATGAAAGGGGTGACAGTTACAATGAGCAGTTCTTC.

There are a few counts of this clonotype. This sequence joins TRBV6-2 or TRBV6-3 and TRBJ1-5; D is unclear. Trimming removed 7 bases from V and 0 bases from J, with 10 bases in between. The CDR3 is 14 residues long. The germline CDR1 and CDR2 sequences are MNHEY and SVGEGT. As DNA, the CDR3 is TGTGCCAGCACCTTTGACCGTAGCAATCAGCCCCAGCATTTT. This encodes CASTFDRSNQPQHF.

This clonotype was seen only a few times. V usage is TRBV29-1 and J usage is TRBJ1-1; D is possibly TRBD1 (5 bases). There are 15 residues in the CDR3. V was trimmed by 4 bases and J by 0 bases, leaving 15 bases between them. Per germline, CDR1 SQVTM and CDR2 ANQGSEA. The CDR3 DNA reads TGCAGCGTTGGAGGGACGTCCGGAATGAACACTGAAGCTTTCTTT. Translation: CSVGGTSGMNTEAFF.

Comment on this clonotype: One junction end disagrees with the germline gene, perhaps due to a read error. The V gene is TRBV10-3, the J gene TRBJ2-1, with 7 bases identical to TRBD1. CDR1 is ENHRY and CDR2 is SYGVKD in the germline V gene. This CDR3 comprises 13 residues. The CDR3 loop is CATSGQSYSEQFF. In DNA, the CDR3 is TGTGCCACCTCGGGACAGTCCTACAGTGAGCAGTTCTTC.

About this clonotype itself: A read error may produce the germline difference seen at one junction end. The rearrangement uses TRBV7-2 and TRBJ2-1; no definite D call. The end of the DNA aligns better with TRBJ2-7, so the J call may be wrong. This CDR3 has 13 residues. The germline gives CDR1 SGHTA, CDR2 FQGNSA. Here the CDR3 reads CASTLGRRNEQYF. The CDR3 DNA reads TGTGCCAGCACCTTAGGGCGTAGGAATGAGCAGTACTTC.

This chain uses TRBV20-1 with TRBJ2-5; possibly TRBD1 for D (5 bases). This CDR3 comprises 12 residues. V lost 8 bases to trimming and J lost 5 bases, with 15 bases between them. In germline, CDR1 is DFQATT, CDR2 SNEGSKA (reference sequence). The CDR3 DNA follows: TGCAGTACGGCATCCGCAGGGGAGACCCAGTACTTC. It yields the protein CSTASAGETQYF.

The V call is TRBV7-2, the J call TRBJ2-3; weak D call: TRBD1 (5 bases). The CDR3 totals 13 residues. Per the germline V gene, CDR1 is SGHTA and CDR2 is FQGNSA. The V end was cut by 0 bases, the J end by 11 bases, with 12 bases between. CDR3 coding DNA: TGTGCCAGCAGCTTAGCGGGGCTTCGGAGGCAGTATTTT. This sequence encodes CASSLAGLRRQYF. The full variable domain, its missing parts supplied by reference TRBV7-2 and TRBJ2-3, is GAGVSQSPSNKVTEKGKDVELRCDPISGHTALYWYRQSLGQGLEFLIYFQGNSAPDKSGLPSDRFSAERTGGSVSTLTIQRTQQEDSAVYLCASSLAGLRRQYFGPGTRLTVL.

This clonotype was detected a few times. The V call is TRBV12-3 or TRBV12-4, the J call TRBJ2-3, with unresolved D. V shed 3 bases and J shed 5 bases, with 12 bases lying between them. The CDR3 covers 14 residues. CDR3: CASSFGLPGDTQYF. The CDR3 DNA is TGTGCCAGCAGTTTTGGGCTACCGGGAGATACGCAGTATTTT.

This clonotype was picked up many times. V is TRBV7-2 and J is TRBJ2-7; D not certain. This CDR3 is built from 20 residues. The germline gives CDR1 SGHTA, CDR2 FQGNSA. Trimming stripped 1 base from V and 3 bases from J, with 28 bases between. The CDR3 coding sequence is TGTGCCAGCAGCTTAGGGGGTGCTTGGGCAGGCAGGCCCTCAGGCTACGAGCAGTACTTC. It yields the protein CASSLGGAWAGRPSGYEQYF.

The chain couples TRBV30 to TRBJ1-1; TRBD1 matches 8 bases. The V gene's germline CDR1 is GTSNPN and CDR2 SVGIG (reference sequence). This CDR3 region has 14 residues. The V gene end was trimmed by 7 bases and the J gene end by 3 bases; junction bases not matched to a gene: 10. CDR3 region: CASGAGGAYTEAFF. DNA for the CDR3: TGTGCCTCCGGGGCAGGGGGCGCGTACACTGAAGCTTTCTTT.

This clonotype was seen many times. CDR3 in amino acids: CAISEEGLETQYF. In DNA form, the CDR3 reads TGTGCCATCAGTGAGGAGGGGCTAGAGACCCAGTACTTC. This chain joins TRBV10-3 and TRBJ2-5; D assignment may be TRBD1 or TRBD2 (5 bases each). V lost 2 bases to trimming and J lost 4 bases, with 8 bases between them. CDR1 and CDR2 from the germline V gene are ENHRY and SYGVKD. The CDR3 length is 13 residues.

V and J are TRBV11-2 and TRBJ1-1; D unclear. Germline lookup yields CDR1 SGHAT and CDR2 FQNNGV. The V end was cut by 7 bases, the J end by 4 bases, with 16 bases between. The CDR3 covers 14 residues. The CDR3 reads CASTLLEGGTEAFF. The DNA for the CDR3 is TGTGCCAGCACCCTTTTGGAGGGAGGCACTGAAGCTTTCTTT. Full variable domain (outside the CDR3, taken from reference TRBV11-2 and TRBJ1-1): EAGVAQSPRYKIIEKRQSVAFWCNPISGHATLYWYQQILGQGPKLLIQFQNNGVVDDSQLPKDRFSAERLKGVDSTLKIQPAKLEDSAVYLCASTLLEGGTEAFFGQGTRLTVV.